These 9 T cell receptor beta chains were sequenced from one sample in a study of blood T cell repertoires in COVID-19. Assay used: immunoSEQ multiplex PCR; TCRdb lists only in-frame clones, some missing. The sample records about 210,000 clones, 83% being singletons. The sample was peripheral blood. These receptors originate from a woman aged 40 to 50 with active or convalescent COVID-19.

This clone was seen once. The genes are TRBV30 and TRBJ1-3; the match to TRBD1 covers 7 bases. The CDR3 consists of 13 residues. Looked up from germline, CDR1 is GTSNPN and CDR2 is SVGIG (reference sequence). Unmatched junction bases numbered 6, after V lost 2 bases and J lost 8 bases. The CDR3: CAWSKHRGDTIYF. CDR3 in DNA: TGTGCCTGGAGTAAGCACAGGGGAGACACCATATATTTT.

This clone appeared once. This sequence joins TRBV6-5 and TRBJ2-7; 8 bases are a match to TRBD1. CDR3 length: 15 residues. Losses at the gene ends were 5 bases for V and 1 base for J; bases not matched to a gene: 7. CDR1 and CDR2 from the germline V gene are MNHEY and SVGAGI. CDR3 DNA: TGTGCCAGCAGTCACGGACAGGGCGGATCCTACGAGCAGTACTTC. Protein: CASSHGQGGSYEQYF.

V gene TRBV7-9 combines with J gene TRBJ2-3; D remains ambiguous. The CDR3 is 14 amino acids. V was pared by 2 bases and J by 4 bases, with 10 bases between. Germline CDR1 is SEHNR and CDR2 is FQNEAQ (reference sequence). DNA for the CDR3: TGTGCCAGCAGCTTAATGTCAGTCGCAGATACGCAGTATTTT. It is translated as CASSLMSVADTQYF.

The rearrangement links TRBV19 to TRBJ1-2; no reliable D call. The CDR3 extends over 14 amino acids. From germline, CDR1 is LNHDA and CDR2 SQIVND (reference sequence). Trimming took off 2 bases at V and 3 bases at J, with 10 bases between the two ends. The CDR3 sequence: CASSIRGLDYGYTF. DNA of the CDR3: TGTGCCAGTAGTATAAGAGGTTTGGACTATGGCTACACCTTC.

This chain uses TRBV7-9 with TRBJ1-6; D gene uncertain. This CDR3 comprises 15 residues. Looked up from germline, CDR1 is SEHNR and CDR2 is FQNEAQ (reference sequence). V was pared by 3 bases and J by 0 bases, with 6 bases between. CDR3 loop: CASSLGSSYNSPLHF. The DNA for the CDR3 is TGTGCCAGCAGCTTGGGGAGCTCCTATAATTCACCCCTCCACTTT.

The chain employs TRBV7-9 and TRBJ2-2; weak D call: TRBD1 (5 bases). The CDR3 totals 12 residues. Trimming shortened V by 4 bases and J by 7 bases, and 7 bases separated the two germline ends. The germline gives CDR1 SEHNR, CDR2 FQNEAQ (reference sequence). This CDR3 reads CASSSGIGELFF. The CDR3 DNA sequence: TGTGCCAGCAGCTCAGGGATCGGGGAGCTGTTTTTT.

The V gene is TRBV7-2, the J gene TRBJ1-6; possibly TRBD1 for D (6 bases). In germline, CDR1 is SGHTA, CDR2 FQGNSA. The V end was cut by 3 bases, the J end by 7 bases, with 16 bases between. The CDR3 extends over 16 amino acids. The CDR3: CASSLINRGGNSPLHF. CDR3 sequence (DNA): TGTGCCAGCAGCTTGATAAATCGTGGGGGCAATTCACCCCTCCACTTT. The whole variable domain, remainder taken from reference TRBV7-2 and TRBJ1-6, is GAGVSQSPSNKVTEKGKDVELRCDPISGHTALYWYRQSLGQGLEFLIYFQGNSAPDKSGLPSDRFSAERTGGSVSTLTIQRTQQEDSAVYLCASSLINRGGNSPLHFGNGTRLTVT.

The DNA for the CDR3 is TGTGCCACCCGACAGGGAGGTGTTAATTCACCCCTCCACTTT. Translated, it gives CATRQGGVNSPLHF. This chain joins TRBV6-5 and TRBJ1-6; 7 bases map to TRBD1. Trimming cost V 10 bases and J 6 bases; bases outside gene matches: 9. Germline V gives CDR1 MNHEY, CDR2 SVGAGI. CDR3 length: 14 amino acids.

The rearrangement joins TRBV19 to TRBJ1-5; 7 bases line up with TRBD1. Trimming cost V 8 bases and J 3 bases; bases outside gene matches: 7. This CDR3 region has 14 residues. Germline values: CDR1 LNHDA, CDR2 SQIVND (reference sequence). CDR3 sequence: CASGNRGPNQPQHF. The CDR3 DNA is TGTGCCAGTGGGAACAGGGGACCCAATCAGCCCCAGCATTTT.